This entry lists 4 T cell receptor beta chains sequenced from one sample in a study of blood T cell repertoires in COVID-19. Sequencing used immunoSEQ multiplex PCR; TCRdb keeps in-frame clones, though not all of them. The profile shows approximately 340,000 clones, around 83% of them singletons. The sample consisted of peripheral blood. Every receptor here comes from a man between 25 and 39 years old with active or convalescent COVID-19.

This clone came up a few times. This sample includes further DNA sequences coding for the same CDR3. The chain couples TRBV9 to TRBJ1-1; D gene ambiguous. Trimming took 0 bases from V and 1 from J, leaving 4 bases between them. From germline, CDR1 is SGDLS and CDR2 YYNGEE. This CDR3 has 13 amino acids. The CDR3 DNA reads as TGTGCCAGCAGCGTAGACAGGAACACTGAAGCTTTCTTT. This codes for CASSVDRNTEAFF. Full variable domain (remainder filled in from reference TRBV9 and TRBJ1-1): DSGVTQTPKHLITATGQRVTLRCSPRSGDLSVYWYQQSLDQGLQFLIQYYNGEERAKGNILERFSAQQFPDLHSELNLSSLELGDSALYFCASSVDRNTEAFFGQGTRLTVV.

This clone was counted a single time. The gene calls are TRBV29-1 and TRBJ1-1; 7 nucleotides line up with TRBD1. This CDR3 has 15 residues. CDR1 is SQVTM, CDR2 ANQGSEA, per germline. J was trimmed by 5 bases and V by 5 bases; bases with no gene match: 14. In DNA form, the CDR3 reads TGCAGCGTTCCGACAGGGTACGGCGAGGCAACTGAAGCTTTCTTT. Translating it yields CSVPTGYGEATEAFF. Full variable domain (outside the CDR3, taken from reference TRBV29-1 and TRBJ1-1): SAVISQKPSRDICQRGTSLTIQCQVDSQVTMMFWYRQQPGQSLTLIATANQGSEATYESGFVIDKFPISRPNLTFSTLTVSNMSPEDSSIYLCSVPTGYGEATEAFFGQGTRLTVV.

V usage is TRBV29-1 and J usage is TRBJ1-2, with no clear D. The V end was cut by 4 bases, the J end by 4 bases, with 19 bases between. This CDR3 is built from 15 residues. Germline V gene sequence: CDR1 SQVTM, CDR2 ANQGSEA. CDR3 in DNA: TGCAGCGTTGTTTCGCAACAGCCAGGCCCCTATGGCTACACCTTC. Residues: CSVVSQQPGPYGYTF.

V gene TRBV5-5 combines with J gene TRBJ2-5, with unresolved D. Trimming left V 0 bases short and J 5 bases short, with 14 bases between. Germline V gives CDR1 SGHKS, CDR2 YYEKEE (reference sequence). CDR3 length: 15 residues. The CDR3 region is CASSLVLRSWETQYF. The CDR3 region has the DNA TGTGCCAGCAGCTTGGTGCTCAGGTCGTGGGAGACCCAGTACTTC.